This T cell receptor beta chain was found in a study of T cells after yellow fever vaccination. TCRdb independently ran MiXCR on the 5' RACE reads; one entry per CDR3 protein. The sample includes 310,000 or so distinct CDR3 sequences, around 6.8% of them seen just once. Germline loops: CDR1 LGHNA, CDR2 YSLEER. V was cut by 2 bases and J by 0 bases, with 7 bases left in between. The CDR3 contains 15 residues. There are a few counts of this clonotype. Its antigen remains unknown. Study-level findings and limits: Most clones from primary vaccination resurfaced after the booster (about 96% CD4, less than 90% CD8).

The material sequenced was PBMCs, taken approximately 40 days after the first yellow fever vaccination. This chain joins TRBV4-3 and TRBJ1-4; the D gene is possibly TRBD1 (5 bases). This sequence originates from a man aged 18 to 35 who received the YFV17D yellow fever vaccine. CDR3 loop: CASSQNRPTNEKLFF. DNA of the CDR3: TGCGCCAGCAGCCAAAACAGGCCAACTAATGAAAAACTGTTTTTT.